This passage covers 28 T cell receptor beta chains from one sample sequenced in a study of Ad26.COV2.S vaccination and SARS-CoV-2 variants. Sequencing was performed with immunoSEQ multiplex PCR; in TCRdb, only in-frame clones are kept and a portion is missing. The sample shows just over 350,000 clones, roughly 84% of them seen only once. Treatment in this sample: 15 to 20 received Ad26.COV2.S at low or high dose, single or two shots; about five received placebo; per-sample allocation not given. Vaccine and placebo recipients were sampled on day 63 after the first injection. The sample was peripheral blood, taken in a trial of Ad26.COV2.S vaccine versus placebo. These receptor sequences come from a person aged 18-60 years who received the Ad26.COV2.S COVID-19 vaccine or a placebo.

The chain couples TRBV7-2 to TRBJ1-2, with D possibly TRBD1 on 5 matching bases. V lost 1 base and J lost 5, with 11 bases in between. There are 14 residues in the CDR3. Per germline, CDR1 SGHTA and CDR2 FQGNSA. The CDR3 is CASSLGQGGYGYTF. In DNA, the CDR3 is TGTGCCAGCAGCTTAGGCCAGGGTGGTTATGGCTACACCTTC.

The V call is TRBV9, the J call TRBJ2-4, with TRBD1 matching over 9 bases. The CDR3 extends over 18 amino acids. CDR1 is SGDLS, CDR2 YYNGEE, per germline. Trimming cost V 3 bases and J 2 bases; bases outside gene matches: 12. CDR3 bases: TGTGCCAGCAGCGCCGAAAATGCCGGACAGGGGACCAAAAACATTCAGTACTTC. Its translation is CASSAENAGQGTKNIQYF.

The chain links TRBV28 to TRBJ2-1; TRBD2 matches at 11 bases. This CDR3 is built from 14 residues. The V gene's germline CDR1 is MDHEN and CDR2 SYDVKM. The ends lost 6 bases at V and 7 bases at J; junction bases unmatched: 5. The CDR3 here is CASRELAGVNEQFF. CDR3 DNA: TGTGCCAGCAGAGAACTAGCGGGAGTAAATGAGCAGTTCTTC.

On this clone: This sample includes further DNA sequences coding for the same CDR3. The gene calls are TRBV19 and TRBJ1-5; no reliable D call. Deletions cut 2 bases from V and 3 bases from J, with 8 bases between. The CDR3 contains 14 residues. Germline values: CDR1 LNHDA, CDR2 SQIVND (reference sequence). CDR3 in amino acids: CASSIRDNNQPQHF. CDR3 DNA sequence: TGTGCCAGTAGTATAAGAGACAACAATCAGCCCCAGCATTTT.

The rearrangement joins TRBV3-1 (or the pseudogene TRBV3-2) to TRBJ1-1; TRBD1 aligns across 8 bases. Germline V CDR1 and CDR2: LGHDT, YNNKEL (reference sequence). Losses at the gene ends were 2 bases for V and 4 bases for J; bases not matched to a gene: 3. The CDR3 spans 14 residues. CDR3 sequence reads: CASSQSTGATEAFF. In DNA, the CDR3 is TGTGCCAGCAGCCAATCGACAGGGGCCACTGAAGCTTTCTTT.

This clone appeared once. The CDR3: CASSQDSRYGDEQYF. In nucleotides, the CDR3 is TGCGCCAGCAGCCAAGATTCCAGGTATGGGGACGAGCAGTACTTC. The chain is built from TRBV4-3 and TRBJ2-7, with D hard to call. V was shortened by 0 bases and J by 5 bases, with 14 bases between the two germline ends. The germline V gene encodes CDR1 LGHNA and CDR2 YSLEER. The CDR3 consists of 15 residues.

The chain links TRBV27 to TRBJ2-7, with D possibly matching TRBD2 (6 bases). V was clipped by 4 bases and J by 0 bases, with 13 bases between them. Germline CDR1 MNHEY, CDR2 SMNVEV (reference sequence). The CDR3 has 15 amino acids. CDR3 nucleotide sequence: TGTGCCAGCAGTTCAAGGGACGGGAGCTCCTACGAGCAGTACTTC. This gives the protein CASSSRDGSSYEQYF.

The rearrangement links TRBV4-3 to TRBJ1-6, with 7 nucleotides matching TRBD1. J lost 9 bases, V lost 0 bases, and 14 bases had no gene match. CDR1 is LGHNA, CDR2 YSLEER, per germline. The CDR3 spans 18 residues. The CDR3 region is CASSQDKLPTGIFSPLHF. The CDR3 DNA sequence: TGCGCCAGCAGCCAAGATAAACTGCCGACAGGGATTTTTTCACCCCTCCACTTT.

This clone was seen a single time. The chain couples TRBV7-8 to TRBJ1-2; a possible D gene is TRBD1 (6 bases). CDR3 size: 15 residues. Germline V gives CDR1 SGHVS, CDR2 FQNEAQ. Between the trimmed V and J ends, which lost 0 bases and 2 bases, there was a span of 10 bases. This CDR3 is CASSLARGANYGYTF. The CDR3 DNA sequence: TGTGCCAGCAGCTTAGCTCGGGGGGCCAACTATGGCTACACCTTC.

This rearrangement joins TRBV5-1 to TRBJ2-7; D may be TRBD1 (6 bases). Germline-derived CDR1 and CDR2 are SGHRS and YFSETQ. V was clipped by 4 bases and J by 5 bases, with 16 bases between them. The CDR3 is 14 amino acids. DNA of the CDR3: TGCGCCAGCAGCCCAGGGGCCCTTCCACACGAGCAGTACTTC. Its protein is CASSPGALPHEQYF.

The gene calls are TRBV14 and TRBJ2-3; D is undetermined. The CDR3 contains 15 residues. The V gene lost 1 base and the J gene lost 2 bases, with 10 bases spanning the gap. CDR1 and CDR2 from the germline V gene are SGHDN and FVKESK. DNA of the CDR3: TGTGCCAGCAGCCAAGCTGGACCGCTCACAGATACGCAGTATTTT. This gives the protein CASSQAGPLTDTQYF.

V is TRBV19 and J is TRBJ1-2; tentatively, D is TRBD1 (6 bases). The CDR3 totals 17 residues. CDR1 and CDR2 from the germline V gene are LNHDA and SQIVND (reference sequence). Trimming pared 4 bases from V and 1 base from J, leaving 19 bases between. The chain's CDR3 is CASSTADSQNNNYGYTF. DNA for the CDR3: TGTGCCAGTAGTACCGCGGACAGCCAAAATAATAACTATGGCTACACCTTC. The full variable domain, completed using reference TRBV19 and TRBJ1-2, is DGGITQSPKYLFRKEGQNVTLSCEQNLNHDAMYWYRQDPGQGLRLIYYSQIVNDFQKGDIAEGYSVSREKKESFPLTVTSAQKNPTAFYLCASSTADSQNNNYGYTFGSGTRLTVV.

The chain has TRBV5-1 and TRBJ2-3; perhaps TRBD2 as D (5 bases). Germline CDR1 reads SGHRS; CDR2 reads YFSETQ. The CDR3 spans 15 residues. Trimming shortened V by 5 bases and J by 2 bases, and 15 bases separated the two germline ends. CDR3 in amino acids: CASRRVAGVTDTQYF. The DNA for the CDR3 is TGCGCCAGCAGGAGAGTGGCGGGCGTCACAGATACGCAGTATTTT.

The chain couples TRBV19 to TRBJ1-1; no reliable D call. The CDR3 contains 13 residues. Per the germline V gene, CDR1 is LNHDA and CDR2 is SQIVND (reference sequence). V was cut by 3 bases and J by 1 base, with 6 bases left in between. In DNA, the CDR3 is TGTGCCAGTAGTATGTGGGGGAACACTGAAGCTTTCTTT. Translated, it gives CASSMWGNTEAFF.

The V call is TRBV6-2 or TRBV6-3, the J call TRBJ1-2, with 7 positions matching TRBD1. Germline-derived CDR1 and CDR2 are MNHEY and SVGEGT. The junction had 7 bases not matched to a gene; V was cut back by 2 bases and J by 7 bases. This CDR3 has 14 residues. CDR3 sequence reads: CASSYPGQLGGYTF. CDR3 coding DNA: TGTGCCAGCAGTTACCCGGGACAGTTAGGTGGCTACACCTTC.

The CDR3 region is CASSPTGGYQPQHF. The CDR3 DNA follows: TGTGCCAGCAGCCCAACAGGGGGTTATCAGCCCCAGCATTTT. The chain links TRBV28 to TRBJ1-5, with 8 bases fitting TRBD1. Looked up from germline, CDR1 is MDHEN and CDR2 is SYDVKM. V dropped 6 bases and J dropped 5; count of bases not matched to a gene: 6. The CDR3 spans 14 residues. Filled out from reference TRBV28 and TRBJ1-5, the complete variable domain reads DVKVTQSSRYLVKRTGEKVFLECVQDMDHENMFWYRQDPGLGLRLIYFSYDVKMKEKGDIPEGYSVSREKKERFSLILESASTNQTSMYLCASSPTGGYQPQHFGDGTRLSIL.

The chain employs TRBV10-1 and TRBJ2-3, with D unclear. The ends were cut back, 1 base at V and 4 bases at J, with 9 bases in the middle. CDR3 length: 14 residues. The germline V gene encodes CDR1 WNHNN and CDR2 SYGVQD (reference sequence). This chain's CDR3 is CASSEWLLADTQYF. The CDR3 DNA reads TGCGCCAGCAGTGAGTGGTTGCTTGCAGATACGCAGTATTTT.

The CDR3 protein is CASSLAFAAYEQYF. In nucleotides, the CDR3 is TGTGCCAGCAGCTTAGCGTTTGCTGCCTACGAGCAGTACTTC. The genes are TRBV7-8 and TRBJ2-7; no reliable D call. Germline V gene data show CDR1 as SGHVS and CDR2 as FQNEAQ. This CDR3 spans 14 amino acids. The germline V and J ends were trimmed by 0 bases and 2 bases, with 8 bases remaining between them.

This chain uses TRBV7-8 with TRBJ2-7; D is perhaps TRBD2 (7 bases). Looked up from germline, CDR1 is SGHVS and CDR2 is FQNEAQ. The ends were cut back, 1 base at V and 2 bases at J, with 15 bases in the middle. The CDR3 spans 16 residues. The CDR3 is CASSLEWRGGTYEQYF. The CDR3 DNA follows: TGTGCCAGCAGCTTAGAATGGAGGGGGGGGACCTACGAGCAGTACTTC.

The chain is built from TRBV6-6 and TRBJ1-1, with TRBD1 matching 9 bases. Germline CDR1 is MNHNY and CDR2 is SVGAGI (reference sequence). J lost 1 base, V lost 8 bases, and 8 bases had no gene match. This CDR3 region has 15 residues. The CDR3 protein is CASRPGQGGNTEAFF. The CDR3 DNA reads as TGTGCCAGCCGGCCGGGACAGGGAGGGAACACTGAAGCTTTCTTT.

This clone was picked up one time. The chain links TRBV27 to TRBJ1-2; weak D call: TRBD1 (6 bases). The germline CDR1 and CDR2 sequences are MNHEY and SMNVEV (reference sequence). The CDR3 sequence is 14 residues long. Trimming cost V 3 bases and J 3 bases, with 11 bases left between them. The CDR3 bases are TGTGCCAGCAGTTTTACAGGGTCCTACTATGGCTACACCTTC. Its translation: CASSFTGSYYGYTF.

The V gene is TRBV19, the J gene TRBJ1-5; D gene ambiguous. There are 16 residues in the CDR3. Trimming pared 4 bases from V and 0 bases from J, leaving 13 bases between. The germline V gene encodes CDR1 LNHDA and CDR2 SQIVND (reference sequence). The CDR3 nucleotides are TGTGCCAGTAGTAGTCACTATCGGGCTAGCAATCAGCCCCAGCATTTT. Its translation: CASSSHYRASNQPQHF.

The rearrangement joins TRBV6-2 or TRBV6-3 to TRBJ2-7; 8 positions match TRBD1. V dropped 6 bases and J dropped 0; count of bases not matched to a gene: 10. This CDR3 region has 16 residues. Germline CDR1 is MNHEY and CDR2 is SVGEGT. DNA of the CDR3: TGTGCCAGCAGCTTATTCCAAGGACAGGGCTCCTACGAGCAGTACTTC. Amino acids: CASSLFQGQGSYEQYF.

The chain links TRBV7-2 to TRBJ2-3; 7 nucleotides agree with TRBD1. The CDR3 runs 15 residues. The V gene's germline CDR1 is SGHTA and CDR2 FQGNSA. Unmatched junction bases numbered 6, after V lost 3 bases and J lost 3 bases. The CDR3 DNA reads TGTGCCAGCAGCTTGCAAAGGGGGCCTACAGATACGCAGTATTTT. It encodes CASSLQRGPTDTQYF.

V is TRBV2 and J is TRBJ1-4; D call uncertain. CDR1 is SNHLY and CDR2 is FYNNEI in the germline V gene. The CDR3 totals 13 residues. V gave up 1 base and J gave up 12 bases, with 12 bases separating them. CDR3 in amino acids: CASSEEGVFELFF. As DNA, the CDR3 is TGTGCCAGCAGTGAAGAGGGTGTGTTTGAACTGTTTTTT. Complete variable domain (other parts from reference TRBV2 and TRBJ1-4): EPEVTQTPSHQVTQMGQEVILRCVPISNHLYFYWYRQILGQKVEFLVSFYNNEISEKSEIFDDQFSVERPDGSNFTLKIRSTKLEDSAMYFCASSEEGVFELFFGSGTQLSVL.

The CDR3 region is CASRTAGQGGSSYNEQFF. The CDR3 DNA reads TGTGCCAGCAGGACGGCGGGACAGGGGGGAAGCTCCTACAATGAGCAGTTCTTC. The rearrangement links TRBV2 to TRBJ2-1, with 11 bases aligning to TRBD1. Germline V gene sequence: CDR1 SNHLY, CDR2 FYNNEI. V shed 6 bases, J shed 0 bases, and the junction held 10 bases outside the gene matches. The CDR3 extends over 18 amino acids.

This chain connects TRBV24-1 to TRBJ2-1; a weak D match, TRBD2 (6 bases). The CDR3 totals 11 residues. The germline CDR1 and CDR2 sequences are KGHDR and SFDVKD. Trimming took 9 bases from V and 12 from J, leaving 14 bases between them. CDR3 bases: TGTGCCACCCTTACAACGCGGGGGCAGTTCTTC. Encoded protein: CATLTTRGQFF.

The chain has TRBV7-2 and TRBJ2-3; D may match TRBD1 or TRBD2 (6 bases each). Germline CDR1 is SGHTA and CDR2 is FQGNSA. The CDR3 sequence is 14 residues long. V was pared by 6 bases and J by 0 bases, with 10 bases between. CDR3 loop: CASRRGGSTDTQYF. The CDR3 bases are TGTGCCAGCAGACGAGGGGGGAGCACAGATACGCAGTATTTT.